The 25 T cell receptor beta chains presented below share a single source sample, sequenced in a study of T-cell memory formation after mild COVID-19. MiXCR was run by TCRdb on the 5' RACE reads, yielding one entry per CDR3 protein. The sample consists of 150,000 to 200,000 distinct CDR3 sequences, under 20% of them appearing once. Material: PBMCs or a T cell subset sorted from them (not recorded which). These receptors all stem from an adult woman who had mild COVID-19 (a few samples of this study predate the infection). Cell type and time point are not known.

In this sample, this clonotype turned up a few times. This rearrangement joins TRBV5-1 to TRBJ2-7; weak D call: TRBD1 (7 bases). With 4 bases removed from V and 7 bases from J, the gap between germline ends came to 15 bases. CDR1 and CDR2 (germline): SGHRS, YFSETQ. This CDR3 is built from 13 residues. The CDR3 region is CASSHPQGGEQYF. Here the CDR3 DNA reads TGCGCCAGCAGCCACCCGCAGGGGGGAGAGCAGTACTTC.

This chain links TRBV18 with TRBJ2-1; 8 bases match TRBD1. V lost 3 bases, J lost 4 bases, and 5 bases stayed unmatched. The CDR3 contains 15 residues. Germline V gene lookup returns CDR1 KGHSH and CDR2 LQKENI. CDR3 in DNA: TGTGCCAGCTCACCGCCGGGACAGGTTTACAATGAGCAGTTCTTC. It yields the protein CASSPPGQVYNEQFF.

The rearrangement joins TRBV19 to TRBJ1-1; no firm D call. The CDR3 covers 13 residues. V was shortened by 3 bases and J by 5 bases, with 10 bases between the two germline ends. Germline CDR1 and CDR2: LNHDA and SQIVND (reference sequence). Written as DNA, the CDR3 is TGTGCCAGTAGTATGTATGAGGTGACTGAAGCTTTCTTT. It yields the protein CASSMYEVTEAFF. Full variable domain (outside the CDR3, taken from reference TRBV19 and TRBJ1-1): DGGITQSPKYLFRKEGQNVTLSCEQNLNHDAMYWYRQDPGQGLRLIYYSQIVNDFQKGDIAEGYSVSREKKESFPLTVTSAQKNPTAFYLCASSMYEVTEAFFGQGTRLTVV.

The chain employs TRBV11-3 and TRBJ2-2; D is ambiguous. Germline CDR1 is SGHNT and CDR2 is YENEEA. The V end lost 5 bases, the J end lost 6 bases, and 19 bases lay between the germline ends. The CDR3 is 16 residues long. DNA of the CDR3: TGTGCCAGCAGCCGCCGTCAGGACGCGTCCGCCGGGGAGCTGTTTTTT. Protein sequence: CASSRRQDASAGELFF.

The J gene is TRBJ1-1, the V gene TRBV20-1; the match to TRBD1 covers 7 bases. CDR1 DFQATT and CDR2 SNEGSKA come from the germline V gene (reference sequence). This CDR3 spans 12 amino acids. V lost 6 bases, J lost 3 bases, and 4 bases stayed unmatched. For the CDR3, the DNA is TGCAGTGCCAGGGGGGGGGACACTGAAGCTTTCTTT. Translating gives CSARGGDTEAFF.

By sample fraction, this clonotype is medium-sized. The chain has TRBV5-1 and TRBJ2-7; the D is unclear. This CDR3 is built from 13 residues. Germline CDR1 and CDR2: SGHRS and YFSETQ. The germline V and J ends were trimmed by 0 bases and 7 bases, with 11 bases remaining between them. CDR3 protein: CASSLAGSREQYF. CDR3 nucleotide sequence: TGCGCCAGCAGCTTGGCCGGATCGAGGGAGCAGTACTTC. Variable domain in full (rest from reference TRBV5-1 and TRBJ2-7): KAGVTQTPRYLIKTRGQQVTLSCSPISGHRSVSWYQQTPGQGLQFLFEYFSETQRNKGNFPGRFSGRQFSNSRSEMNVSTLELGDSALYLCASSLAGSREQYFGPGTRLTVT.

V is TRBV6-5 and J is TRBJ2-1; TRBD2 agrees at 9 bases. Germline trimming cut 4 bases from V and 9 bases from J; bases unmatched to any gene: 7. The CDR3 covers 14 residues. From germline, CDR1 is MNHEY and CDR2 SVGAGI. The CDR3 sequence is CASSFSGGRVEQFF. Written as DNA, the CDR3 is TGTGCCAGCAGTTTTTCTGGCGGGAGGGTTGAGCAGTTCTTC.

Only a few counts were recorded for this clonotype. The CDR3 loop reads CASSPGSGGNYEQYF. For the CDR3, the DNA is TGTGCCAGCAGCCCCGGTAGCGGGGGGAACTACGAGCAGTACTTC. The chain combines TRBV6-6 with TRBJ2-7; TRBD2 agrees at 10 bases. This CDR3 spans 15 amino acids. J was trimmed by 3 bases and V by 6 bases; bases with no gene match: 8. Germline V lookup: CDR1 MNHNY, CDR2 SVGAGI (reference sequence).

This chain links TRBV7-2 with TRBJ1-2; 11 nucleotides line up with TRBD1. The V gene's germline CDR1 is SGHTA and CDR2 FQGNSA. The CDR3 sequence is 15 residues long. J was trimmed by 2 bases and V by 1 base; bases with no gene match: 0. The CDR3 sequence is CASSLGDRGNYGYTF. In DNA form, the CDR3 reads TGTGCCAGCAGCTTAGGGGACAGGGGGAACTATGGCTACACCTTC.

The chain employs TRBV12-3 or TRBV12-4 and TRBJ2-7, with D unclear. The CDR3 loop spans 12 amino acids. V shed 5 bases and J shed 0 bases, with 5 bases lying between them. The DNA for the CDR3 is TGTGCCAGCAGTACCATCTCCTACGAGCAGTACTTC. Protein: CASSTISYEQYF.

Many counts were recorded for this clonotype. The J gene is TRBJ2-3, the V gene TRBV7-2; D is perhaps TRBD2 (6 bases). CDR1 and CDR2 from the germline V gene are SGHTA and FQGNSA. The CDR3 length is 16 residues. V shed 5 bases and J shed 1 base, with 16 bases lying between them. CDR3 residues: CASSNGMASGTDTQYF. In DNA form, the CDR3 reads TGTGCCAGCAGCAACGGAATGGCTAGCGGCACAGATACGCAGTATTTT.

The sample holds many counts of this clonotype. The chain has TRBV7-9 and TRBJ2-7, with 9 bases fitting TRBD1. The CDR3 is made up of 15 amino acids. V was clipped by 4 bases and J by 0 bases; unmatched bases: 4. Germline CDR1 is SEHNR and CDR2 is FQNEAQ (reference sequence). CDR3 protein: CASSSDRGSSYEQYF. DNA for the CDR3: TGTGCCAGCAGCTCCGACAGGGGGAGCTCCTACGAGCAGTACTTC. The entire variable domain, with the rest obtained from reference TRBV7-9 and TRBJ2-7, is as follows: DTGVSQNPRHKITKRGQNVTFRCDPISEHNRLYWYRQTLGQGPEFLTYFQNEAQLEKSRLLSDRFSAERPKGSFSTLEIQRTEQGDSAMYLCASSSDRGSSYEQYFGPGTRLTVT.

The chain recombines TRBV10-3 with TRBJ2-3; TRBD2 agrees at 13 bases. There are 17 residues in the CDR3. Germline values: CDR1 ENHRY, CDR2 SYGVKD. Trimming cost V 3 bases and J 4 bases; bases outside gene matches: 7. CDR3 sequence (DNA): TGTGCCATCAGTGAAAGCCGGACTAGCGGGAGTGCAGATACGCAGTATTTT. Protein product: CAISESRTSGSADTQYF.

The chain has TRBV6-5 and TRBJ1-5; perhaps TRBD1 as D (5 bases). Germline loops: CDR1 MNHEY, CDR2 SVGAGI. There are 14 residues in the CDR3. Trimming left V 5 bases short and J 7 bases short, with 15 bases between. CDR3 residues: CASSLTERGQPQHF. Here the CDR3 DNA reads TGTGCCAGCAGTCTGACAGAACGCGGGCAGCCCCAGCATTTT.

The sample holds a few counts of this clonotype. This chain connects TRBV6-5 to TRBJ2-3; TRBD1 matches at 7 bases. The germline V gene encodes CDR1 MNHEY and CDR2 SVGAGI. Losses at the gene ends were 5 bases for V and 1 base for J; bases not matched to a gene: 12. The CDR3 contains 17 residues. The CDR3 region is CASSPYAGQVGTDTQYF. The DNA for the CDR3 is TGTGCCAGCAGTCCTTACGCTGGACAGGTTGGCACAGATACGCAGTATTTT.

This rearrangement joins TRBV5-1 to TRBJ2-2; perhaps TRBD2 as D (5 bases). This CDR3 region has 15 residues. The V gene's germline CDR1 is SGHRS and CDR2 YFSETQ. V gave up 2 bases and J gave up 3 bases, with 11 bases separating them. CDR3 sequence reads: CASSLKRVDTGELFF. CDR3 sequence (DNA): TGCGCCAGCAGCTTAAAGAGGGTGGACACCGGGGAGCTGTTTTTT.

This clonotype was picked up many times. CDR3 residues: CASSFPGELFF. The CDR3 DNA follows: TGCGCCAGCAGCTTTCCCGGGGAGCTGTTTTTT. The gene calls are TRBV5-1 and TRBJ2-2; D not certain. There are 11 residues in the CDR3. Per the germline V gene, CDR1 is SGHRS and CDR2 is YFSETQ. Trimming removed 2 bases from V and 6 bases from J, with 2 bases in between.

The V gene is TRBV18, the J gene TRBJ2-6, with 11 bases matching TRBD1. CDR3 length equals 17 residues. Germline lookup yields CDR1 KGHSH and CDR2 LQKENI. V was pared by 4 bases and J by 2 bases, with 4 bases of the junction left unmatched. This chain's CDR3 is CASSQDRGRAGANVLTF. CDR3 nucleotides: TGTGCCAGCTCACAGGACAGGGGGCGCGCTGGGGCCAACGTCCTGACTTTC.

The V gene is TRBV7-9, the J gene TRBJ2-3; TRBD2 matches 8 bases. V dropped 1 base and J dropped 14; count of bases not matched to a gene: 11. Per the germline V gene, CDR1 is SEHNR and CDR2 is FQNEAQ (reference sequence). CDR3 size: 14 residues. CDR3 coding DNA: TGTGCCAGCAGCTTAGACGGGGGGGCTACCTTCGGGTATTTT. It codes for CASSLDGGATFGYF.

In this sample, this clonotype turned up a few times. This rearrangement joins TRBV5-4 to TRBJ2-7; no clear D. Germline values: CDR1 SGHNT, CDR2 YYREEE (reference sequence). Trimming cost V 6 bases and J 0 bases, with 13 bases left between them. CDR3 length: 14 residues. The CDR3 DNA reads as TGTGCCAGCACTAAAGGTGGCGGCTCCTACGAGCAGTACTTC. This translates into CASTKGGGSYEQYF.

The chain couples TRBV18 to TRBJ2-1, with D unresolved. CDR3 length: 15 amino acids. Germline CDR1 and CDR2: KGHSH and LQKENI. The germline V and J ends were trimmed by 2 bases and 6 bases, with 14 bases remaining between them. Here the CDR3 DNA reads TGTGCCAGCTCACCAAGTGCTCTGGACCTCAATGAGCAGTTCTTC. Translated: CASSPSALDLNEQFF.

This clonotype was detected only a few times. The chain joins TRBV5-1 to TRBJ2-7; TRBD1 aligns across 8 bases. CDR1 and CDR2 (germline): SGHRS, YFSETQ. The CDR3 consists of 15 residues. V shed 4 bases, J shed 2 bases, and the junction held 8 bases outside the gene matches. The CDR3 reads CASSPGTGATYEQYF. The DNA for the CDR3 is TGCGCCAGCAGCCCTGGGACAGGCGCGACCTACGAGCAGTACTTC.

This chain links TRBV24-1 with TRBJ2-1; 8 nucleotides line up with TRBD1. Trimming removed 3 bases from V and 5 bases from J; junction bases left unmatched: 5. Germline V lookup: CDR1 KGHDR, CDR2 SFDVKD. The CDR3 loop spans 15 amino acids. CDR3 sequence: CATSDDGTGNNEQFF. CDR3 in DNA: TGTGCCACCAGTGATGACGGGACAGGTAACAATGAGCAGTTCTTC.

The table lists this clonotype with many counts. The V call is TRBV20-1, the J call TRBJ2-1; 7 bases agree with TRBD2. The CDR3 runs to 13 residues. The germline gives CDR1 DFQATT, CDR2 SNEGSKA (reference sequence). The trim removed 3 bases at V and 9 bases at J, leaving 8 bases unmatched. The CDR3 DNA is TGCAGTGCTAGGATGGGCGGGAGAGGTGAGCAGTTCTTC. Amino acid sequence: CSARMGGRGEQFF.

In this sample, this clonotype turned up a few times. The rearrangement uses TRBV7-3 and TRBJ1-2; the D is unclear. Per germline, CDR1 SGHTA and CDR2 FQGTGA. The CDR3 consists of 13 residues. Deletions cut 4 bases from V and 8 bases from J, with 14 bases between. The CDR3 DNA reads TGTGCCAGCAGCTCACGGGATGGGGAGGGCTACACCTTC. It translates to CASSSRDGEGYTF.